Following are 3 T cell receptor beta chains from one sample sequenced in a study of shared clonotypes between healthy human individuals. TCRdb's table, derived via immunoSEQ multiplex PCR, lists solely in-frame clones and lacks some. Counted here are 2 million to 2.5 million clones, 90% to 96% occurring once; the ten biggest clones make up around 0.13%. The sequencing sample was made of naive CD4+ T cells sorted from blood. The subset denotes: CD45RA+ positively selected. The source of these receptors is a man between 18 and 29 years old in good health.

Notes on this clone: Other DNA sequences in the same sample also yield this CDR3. CDR3 amino acids: CASSLGQPPYEQYF. In DNA form, the CDR3 reads TGTGCCAGCAGCTTGGGACAGCCGCCCTACGAGCAGTACTTC. The chain recombines TRBV5-4 with TRBJ2-7; possible D gene TRBD1, 5 bases. CDR1 is SGHNT and CDR2 is YYREEE in the germline V gene (reference sequence). The length of the CDR3 is 14 residues. Trimming removed 0 bases at V and 2 bases at J, with 9 bases between.

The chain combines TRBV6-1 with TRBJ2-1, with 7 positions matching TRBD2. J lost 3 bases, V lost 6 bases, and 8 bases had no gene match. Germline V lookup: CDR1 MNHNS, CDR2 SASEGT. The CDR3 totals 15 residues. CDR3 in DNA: TGTGCCAGCAGGGCTAGCGGACGAATCTACAATGAGCAGTTCTTC. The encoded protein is CASRASGRIYNEQFF.

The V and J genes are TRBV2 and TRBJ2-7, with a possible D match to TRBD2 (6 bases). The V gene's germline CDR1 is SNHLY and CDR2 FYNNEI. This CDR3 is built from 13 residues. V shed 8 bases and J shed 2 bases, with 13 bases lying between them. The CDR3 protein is CASFGTFTYEQYF. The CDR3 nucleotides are TGTGCCAGCTTTGGGACTTTTACCTACGAGCAGTACTTC.